A single sample is the source of the 25 T cell receptor beta chains below, sequenced in a study of T-cell memory formation after mild COVID-19. TCRdb re-analysed the 5' RACE reads in MiXCR, keeping a single row per CDR3 protein. In the table there are 250,000 to 400,000 distinct CDR3 sequences, roughly an eighth of which are singletons. The sequenced material came from PBMCs or a T cell subset sorted from them (not recorded which). Source of these receptors: a man aged 18-30 years who had mild COVID-19 (a few samples of this study predate the infection). Cell type and time point are not known.

This clonotype was detected a few times. J is TRBJ2-1 and V is TRBV4-2; D may correspond to TRBD1 or TRBD2 (5 bases each). Germline CDR1 reads LGHNA; CDR2 reads YNFKEQ. V lost 4 bases to trimming and J lost 4 bases, with 20 bases between them. CDR3 size: 17 residues. The CDR3 nucleotides read TGTGCCAGCAGCCCGCTATTCGGGACGGCAGATTACAATGAGCAGTTCTTC. Protein product: CASSPLFGTADYNEQFF.

This clonotype was found a few times. The V call is TRBV5-1, the J call TRBJ2-1; 7 nucleotides align to TRBD2. The CDR3 length is 16 residues. Germline-derived CDR1 and CDR2 are SGHRS and YFSETQ. With 1 base clipped from V and 7 bases from J, the junction kept 11 bases outside the gene matches. The CDR3 reads CASSLWGGSRGNEQFF. The CDR3 nucleotides read TGCGCCAGCAGCTTGTGGGGGGGAAGCCGAGGGAATGAGCAGTTCTTC.

The CDR3 DNA reads as TGTGCCAGCAGCCAAGATCTTTGGGATGAGCAGTTCTTC. It codes for CASSQDLWDEQFF. The chain joins TRBV14 to TRBJ2-1; D gene uncertain. Germline V gene sequence: CDR1 SGHDN, CDR2 FVKESK. V was pared by 0 bases and J by 8 bases, with 8 bases between. This CDR3 spans 13 amino acids.

This clonotype was seen a few times. V usage is TRBV5-1 and J usage is TRBJ1-2, with 11 nucleotides matching TRBD1. Germline trimming cut 4 bases from V and 5 bases from J; bases unmatched to any gene: 7. There are 15 residues in the CDR3. Germline V gene sequence: CDR1 SGHRS, CDR2 YFSETQ. In nucleotides, the CDR3 is TGCGCCAGCAGCGGACGGGACAGGGGGACATATGGCTACACCTTC. Translation gives CASSGRDRGTYGYTF. Based on the CDR3 plus reference TRBV5-1 and TRBJ1-2, the full variable domain is KAGVTQTPRYLIKTRGQQVTLSCSPISGHRSVSWYQQTPGQGLQFLFEYFSETQRNKGNFPGRFSGRQFSNSRSEMNVSTLELGDSALYLCASSGRDRGTYGYTFGSGTRLTVV.

This clonotype was observed a handful of times. The gene calls are TRBV6-2 or TRBV6-3 and TRBJ2-1, with 15 bases fitting TRBD2. J lost 5 bases, V lost 7 bases, and 9 bases had no gene match. Germline CDR1 and CDR2: MNHEY and SVGEGT. The CDR3 length is 17 residues. The CDR3 loop reads CASTIHGLAGGNNEQFF. CDR3 coding DNA: TGTGCCAGCACTATCCACGGACTAGCGGGGGGGAACAATGAGCAGTTCTTC.

Ten or more counts support this clonotype. The rearrangement links TRBV11-2 to TRBJ2-3; 11 bases line up with TRBD2. V lost 2 bases, J lost 1 base, and 5 bases stayed unmatched. The CDR3 totals 17 residues. Germline-derived CDR1 and CDR2 are SGHAT and FQNNGV. This chain's CDR3 is CASSLIEGLAGTDTQYF. Here the CDR3 DNA reads TGTGCCAGCAGCTTAATAGAGGGACTAGCGGGCACAGATACGCAGTATTTT.

This clonotype occurred a few times. The chain couples TRBV7-3 to TRBJ2-1; 9 bases line up with TRBD2. V gave up 8 bases and J gave up 5 bases; unmatched junction bases: 7. The CDR3 extends over 14 amino acids. CDR1 and CDR2 from the germline V gene are SGHTA and FQGTGA. CDR3 sequence reads: CASQSGGINNEQFF. DNA of the CDR3: TGTGCCAGCCAGAGCGGGGGGATAAACAATGAGCAGTTCTTC. Full variable domain (remainder filled in from reference TRBV7-3 and TRBJ2-1): GAGVSQTPSNKVTEKGKYVELRCDPISGHTALYWYRQSLGQGPEFLIYFQGTGAADDSGLPNDRFFAVRPEGSVSTLKIQRTERGDSAVYLCASQSGGINNEQFFGPGTRLTVL.

The rearrangement joins TRBV2 to TRBJ2-5; TRBD1 is a possible D gene (6 bases). V lost 1 base and J lost 4, with 10 bases in between. Looked up from germline, CDR1 is SNHLY and CDR2 is FYNNEI. The CDR3 is 14 amino acids. Here the CDR3 DNA reads TGTGCCAGCAGTGAAGAGGACAGTGGAGAGACCCAGTACTTC. Translating gives CASSEEDSGETQYF.

There are a few counts of this clonotype. This chain uses TRBV3-1 with TRBJ1-3; unclear D gene. Germline CDR1 is LGHDT and CDR2 is YNNKEL (reference sequence). The CDR3 is 14 residues long. The germline V and J ends were trimmed by 2 bases and 0 bases, with 5 bases remaining between them. CDR3 residues: CASSQSLSGNTIYF. As DNA, the CDR3 is TGTGCCAGCAGCCAAAGTCTCTCTGGAAACACCATATATTTT.

This clonotype was observed at least ten times. V usage is TRBV4-3 and J usage is TRBJ2-3; TRBD2 might be the D (5 bases). V shed 4 bases and J shed 3 bases, with 11 bases lying between them. The CDR3 covers 14 residues. The V gene's germline CDR1 is LGHNA and CDR2 YSLEER. CDR3 nucleotide sequence: TGCGCCAGCAGCCCCGGAGGTGTAACAGATACGCAGTATTTT. Its protein is CASSPGGVTDTQYF.

The chain is built from TRBV20-1 and TRBJ1-2; D perhaps matches TRBD1 (6 bases). CDR3 size: 12 residues. The germline gives CDR1 DFQATT, CDR2 SNEGSKA (reference sequence). V was clipped by 6 bases and J by 4 bases, with 12 bases between them. CDR3 coding DNA: TGCAGTGCCCAGGGGTCGTCCTATGGCTACACCTTC. Translating it yields CSAQGSSYGYTF.

This clonotype was recorded once. The chain uses TRBV7-2 and TRBJ2-3, with no clear D. CDR1 and CDR2 from the germline V gene are SGHTA and FQGNSA. V lost 5 bases and J lost 6, with 9 bases in between. The CDR3 is 12 amino acids. For the CDR3, the DNA is TGTGCCAGCAGCGCCAGACTCGATACGCAGTATTTT. Encoded protein: CASSARLDTQYF. Full variable domain (remainder filled in from reference TRBV7-2 and TRBJ2-3): GAGVSQSPSNKVTEKGKDVELRCDPISGHTALYWYRQSLGQGLEFLIYFQGNSAPDKSGLPSDRFSAERTGGSVSTLTIQRTQQEDSAVYLCASSARLDTQYFGPGTRLTVL.

This clonotype was recorded a few times. This rearrangement joins TRBV3-1 to TRBJ1-6; D may be TRBD1 (5 bases). Trimming stripped 3 bases from V and 7 bases from J, with 16 bases between. CDR1 LGHDT and CDR2 YNNKEL come from the germline V gene (reference sequence). The CDR3 is made up of 16 amino acids. Here the CDR3 DNA reads TGTGCCAGCAGCCAGACGGGGCAGGCCACGAATTCACCCCTCCACTTT. Protein sequence: CASSQTGQATNSPLHF.

V gene TRBV7-3 combines with J gene TRBJ2-5, with 7 bases identical to TRBD2. Germline V lookup: CDR1 SGHTA, CDR2 FQGTGA. The CDR3 sequence is 16 residues long. V gave up 2 bases and J gave up 1 base; unmatched junction bases: 7. This chain's CDR3 is CASSLGLRTSQETQYF. CDR3 bases: TGTGCCAGCAGCTTAGGGCTGCGGACTAGCCAAGAGACCCAGTACTTC.

The rearrangement uses TRBV5-5 and TRBJ1-1; D may be TRBD1 (5 bases). Trimming took 3 bases from V and 5 from J, leaving 14 bases between them. Germline-derived CDR1 and CDR2 are SGHKS and YYEKEE (reference sequence). This CDR3 has 14 residues. The CDR3 nucleotides read TGTGCCAGCAGCTCCTTCCCAGGGAGAACTGAAGCTTTCTTT. This sequence encodes CASSSFPGRTEAFF.

CDR3 nucleotides: TGCAGTGCACCCCTGGGAGGCACTGAAGCTTTCTTT. It encodes CSAPLGGTEAFF. V is TRBV20-1 and J is TRBJ1-1; D remains unclear. The CDR3 sequence is 12 residues long. Trimming left V 6 bases short and J 4 bases short, with 12 bases between. Germline CDR1 and CDR2: DFQATT and SNEGSKA (reference sequence).

The rearrangement uses TRBV30 and TRBJ2-1; D is ambiguous. The ends were cut back, 0 bases at V and 0 bases at J, with 3 bases in the middle. CDR3 length: 13 residues. Germline values: CDR1 GTSNPN, CDR2 SVGIG (reference sequence). The chain's CDR3 is CAWSVASYNEQFF. Written as DNA, the CDR3 is TGTGCCTGGAGTGTGGCCTCCTACAATGAGCAGTTCTTC.

The CDR3 nucleotides are TGTGCCAGCAGCCCCCTTGGGGGTGGAACTAATGAAAAACTGTTTTTT. As protein: CASSPLGGGTNEKLFF. This sequence joins TRBV11-2 and TRBJ1-4; a possible D gene is TRBD1 (5 bases). V lost 5 bases, J lost 1 base, and 14 bases lay in between. Germline assignment: CDR1 SGHAT and CDR2 FQNNGV. The CDR3 has 16 amino acids.

The rearrangement links TRBV6-6 to TRBJ2-2; D may be TRBD1 (5 bases). Between the trimmed V and J ends, which lost 2 bases and 0 bases, there was a span of 7 bases. Germline CDR1 and CDR2: MNHNY and SVGAGI (reference sequence). CDR3 length: 15 residues. CDR3 sequence: CASSYSRANTGELFF. CDR3 nucleotide sequence: TGTGCCAGCAGTTACAGCAGGGCGAACACCGGGGAGCTGTTTTTT.

The chain combines TRBV9 with TRBJ2-5; D is unresolved. Germline CDR1 and CDR2: SGDLS and YYNGEE. This CDR3 comprises 15 residues. V was pared by 0 bases and J by 5 bases, with 14 bases between. Here the CDR3 DNA reads TGTGCCAGCAGCGTAGATGGCTACGCTTTGGAGACCCAGTACTTC. This sequence encodes CASSVDGYALETQYF.

In this sample, this clonotype turned up a few times. The genes are TRBV29-1 and TRBJ1-1; 11 bases are a match to TRBD1. The CDR3 is 14 amino acids. Per the germline V gene, CDR1 is SQVTM and CDR2 is ANQGSEA. With 7 bases clipped from V and 7 bases from J, the junction kept 11 bases outside the gene matches. CDR3 protein: CSAGGGQGAFEAFF. DNA for the CDR3: TGCAGCGCCGGGGGAGGACAGGGGGCTTTTGAAGCTTTCTTT.

This clonotype occurred many times. This chain joins TRBV29-1 and TRBJ2-7; 11 bases are a match to TRBD1. The CDR3 has 16 amino acids. Germline assignment: CDR1 SQVTM and CDR2 ANQGSEA. V dropped 0 bases and J dropped 3; count of bases not matched to a gene: 7. CDR3 DNA: TGCAGCGTTGAAGATCTTCGGGACAGGGGGAGCTACGAGCAGTACTTC. It specifies CSVEDLRDRGSYEQYF.

J is TRBJ1-1 and V is TRBV7-2; D unresolved. The germline V and J ends were trimmed by 0 bases and 7 bases, with 3 bases remaining between them. This CDR3 is built from 11 residues. Germline CDR1 is SGHTA and CDR2 is FQGNSA. CDR3 sequence: CASSLAYEAFF. DNA for the CDR3: TGTGCCAGCAGCTTAGCTTATGAAGCTTTCTTT. Supplemented by reference TRBV7-2 and TRBJ1-1, the full variable domain reads GAGVSQSPSNKVTEKGKDVELRCDPISGHTALYWYRQSLGQGLEFLIYFQGNSAPDKSGLPSDRFSAERTGGSVSTLTIQRTQQEDSAVYLCASSLAYEAFFGQGTRLTVV.

The chain recombines TRBV5-5 with TRBJ1-5; maybe TRBD1 (6 bases). There are 14 residues in the CDR3. Germline V gene lookup returns CDR1 SGHKS and CDR2 YYEKEE (reference sequence). Trimming took off 2 bases at V and 3 bases at J, with 9 bases between the two ends. The chain's CDR3 is CASSLTGNNQPQHF. CDR3 DNA sequence: TGTGCCAGCAGCTTAACAGGGAACAATCAGCCCCAGCATTTT.

The chain joins TRBV25-1 to TRBJ1-2, with 10 positions matching TRBD1. CDR1 and CDR2 from the germline V gene are MGHDK and SYGVNS. Trimming cost V 3 bases and J 8 bases; bases outside gene matches: 3. The CDR3 spans 13 residues. The CDR3 sequence: CASSDGTGDGYTF. The CDR3 region has the DNA TGTGCCAGCAGTGATGGGACAGGGGACGGCTACACCTTC.